The T cell receptor (beta chain) described here comes from a study of T cell responses to AZD1222 COVID-19 vaccine. The CDR3 contains 14 residues. The V end lost 0 bases, the J end lost 5 bases, and 8 bases lay between the germline ends. CDR1 and CDR2 from the germline V gene are LGHDT and YNNKEL (reference sequence). TCRdb's copy holds only in-frame clones and misses some; the assay was immunoSEQ multiplex PCR. This repertoire shows about 130,000 clones, about 93% found once; its top ten account for roughly 6.6%. Findings of the study overall: Spike was spanned by vaccine-associated CD4 TCRs, which were dominant at 160-218 and 743-854. The sample set comprised mostly white British donors with more females, and clonal diversity was possibly underestimated. Repertoires were sampled only after the peak T cell response.

Points on this clone: Its antigen remains unidentified. The sample holds other DNA sequences that translate to the same CDR3.

This receptor was obtained from an adult in good health. The chain couples TRBV3-1 (or the pseudogene TRBV3-2) to TRBJ1-5; unclear D gene. The material was peripheral blood, obtained on day 0 of AZD1222 vaccination. This CDR3 reads CASSQEGGHQPQHF. CDR3 in DNA: TGTGCCAGCAGCCAAGAGGGTGGACATCAGCCCCAGCATTTT.